A single sample gave rise to the 22 T cell receptor beta chains below, sequenced in a study of cytomegalovirus exposure and HLA in healthy donors. It was with 60 Vbeta and 13 Jbeta primers that the PCR ran. This table comes from immunoSEQ multiplex PCR, and its TCRdb copy is limited to in-frame clones, with some not included. The sample holds roughly 190,000 clones; 70% to 80% are singletons and the top ten take roughly 13%. Material: PBMCs. Receptors originate from a woman younger than 45 in good health and CMV-seropositive.

This clone was recorded a few times. V usage is TRBV28 and J usage is TRBJ2-7, with TRBD1 matching 8 bases. The CDR3 spans 15 residues. V lost 5 bases and J lost 10; bases outside the gene matches: 16. Germline V gene sequence: CDR1 MDHEN, CDR2 SYDVKM. The CDR3 sequence is CASSQFVAGGIDQYF. DNA for the CDR3: TGTGCCAGCAGTCAGTTCGTGGCAGGGGGCATCGATCAGTACTTC.

The rearrangement uses TRBV6-6 and TRBJ1-5; D not resolved. This CDR3 is 13 amino acids long. The ends were cut back, 6 bases at V and 6 bases at J, with 12 bases in the middle. Germline-derived CDR1 and CDR2 are MNHNY and SVGAGI (reference sequence). The DNA for the CDR3 is TGTGCCAGCAGGCTAGGCGGGAGTCAGCCCCAGCATTTT. Its protein product is CASRLGGSQPQHF.

This clone was counted only a few times. The chain uses TRBV11-3 and TRBJ2-1, with TRBD1 identical over 9 bases. In germline, CDR1 is SGHNT, CDR2 YENEEA. The CDR3 extends over 13 amino acids. V lost 5 bases, J lost 6 bases, and 2 bases stayed unmatched. Here the CDR3 reads CASSRDRVNEQFF. The CDR3 DNA follows: TGTGCCAGCAGCCGGGACAGGGTCAATGAGCAGTTCTTC.

The chain has TRBV29-1 and TRBJ2-7; TRBD1 might be the D (6 bases). Germline lookup yields CDR1 SQVTM and CDR2 ANQGSEA. The CDR3 sequence is 12 residues long. V gave up 8 bases and J gave up 2 bases, with 13 bases separating them. In nucleotides, the CDR3 is TGCAGCATCGGACAGCTTCCCTACGAGCAGTACTTC. This sequence encodes CSIGQLPYEQYF.

This clone was picked up a small number of times. Other DNA sequences in the sample encode the same CDR3. The chain's CDR3 is CASSPRGTGELFF. The CDR3 DNA follows: TGTGCCAGCAGCCCCAGGGGGACCGGGGAGCTGTTTTTT. V gene TRBV5-4 combines with J gene TRBJ2-2, with 7 bases identical to TRBD1. The CDR3 sequence is 13 residues long. The junction had 2 bases not matched to a gene; V was cut back by 4 bases and J by 5 bases. Germline V gene lookup returns CDR1 SGHNT and CDR2 YYREEE (reference sequence). Drawing the rest from reference TRBV5-4 and TRBJ2-2, the complete variable domain is ETGVTQSPTHLIKTRGQQVTLRCSSQSGHNTVSWYQQALGQGPQFIFQYYREEENGRGNFPPRFSGLQFPNYSSELNVNALELDDSALYLCASSPRGTGELFFGEGSRLTVL.

The chain couples TRBV19 to TRBJ2-1, with 7 positions matching TRBD2. This CDR3 is built from 13 residues. The V and J ends lost 4 bases and 7 bases, in that order; junction bases with no gene match: 4. CDR1 LNHDA and CDR2 SQIVND come from the germline V gene (reference sequence). CDR3 bases: TGTGCCAGTAGTAGCCAGCGGGGAAATGAGCAGTTCTTC. Its protein is CASSSQRGNEQFF. Supplemented by reference TRBV19 and TRBJ2-1, the full variable domain reads DGGITQSPKYLFRKEGQNVTLSCEQNLNHDAMYWYRQDPGQGLRLIYYSQIVNDFQKGDIAEGYSVSREKKESFPLTVTSAQKNPTAFYLCASSSQRGNEQFFGPGTRLTVL.

The chain combines TRBV29-1 with TRBJ2-1; D is perhaps TRBD1 (6 bases). The CDR3 length is 12 residues. V lost 4 bases, J lost 4 bases, and 8 bases lay in between. In germline, CDR1 is SQVTM, CDR2 ANQGSEA. The CDR3 region has the DNA TGCAGCGTTGCGGACAGATACAATGAGCAGTTCTTC. Translating it yields CSVADRYNEQFF.

The J gene is TRBJ2-7, the V gene TRBV10-3; the D is unclear. CDR1 ENHRY and CDR2 SYGVKD come from the germline V gene. The CDR3 extends over 16 amino acids. V lost 7 bases and J 4 bases, leaving 23 bases between the germline ends. The DNA of the CDR3 is TGTGCCATCAACCTAATGCCAGGCCTCTCCAGTTACGAGCAGTACTTC. Its translation: CAINLMPGLSSYEQYF.

There are a few counts of this clone. The chain couples TRBV7-6 to TRBJ1-5; D may be TRBD1 (6 bases). Germline V gives CDR1 SGHVS, CDR2 FNYEAQ. The V and J ends lost 2 bases and 3 bases respectively, with 11 bases between them. The CDR3 contains 15 residues. The CDR3 nucleotides read TGTGCCAGCAGCTTATTACAGGGAACCAATCAGCCCCAGCATTTT. Translating gives CASSLLQGTNQPQHF.

V is TRBV30 and J is TRBJ2-1; 10 bases map to TRBD2. Germline V CDR1 and CDR2: GTSNPN, SVGIG (reference sequence). This CDR3 contains 15 residues. The junction had 4 bases not matched to a gene; V was cut back by 2 bases and J by 3 bases. CDR3 residues: CAWSKRGGIYNEQFF. CDR3 DNA sequence: TGTGCCTGGAGTAAGCGGGGGGGTATCTACAATGAGCAGTTCTTC.

The V and J genes are TRBV7-2 and TRBJ2-7; D may be TRBD2 (5 bases). Trimming removed 1 base from V and 2 bases from J, with 12 bases in between. Germline V gene lookup returns CDR1 SGHTA and CDR2 FQGNSA. CDR3 length equals 15 residues. The CDR3 coding sequence is TGTGCCAGCAGCTTAGAACTAGGAGTGACCTACGAGCAGTACTTC. Translated, it gives CASSLELGVTYEQYF.

J is TRBJ1-2 and V is TRBV7-9, with D hard to call. Trimming took off 5 bases at V and 8 bases at J, with 9 bases between the two ends. Germline values: CDR1 SEHNR, CDR2 FQNEAQ (reference sequence). There are 11 residues in the CDR3. The CDR3 DNA follows: TGTGCCAGCAGCCCGACTGAGGGCTACACCTTC. It yields the protein CASSPTEGYTF. Together with reference TRBV7-9 and TRBJ1-2, the CDR3 gives the full variable domain: DTGVSQNPRHKITKRGQNVTFRCDPISEHNRLYWYRQTLGQGPEFLTYFQNEAQLEKSRLLSDRFSAERPKGSFSTLEIQRTEQGDSAMYLCASSPTEGYTFGSGTRLTVV.

This clone was detected a few times. The chain links TRBV10-3 to TRBJ1-2, with no clear D. The CDR3 contains 13 residues. The germline V gene has CDR1 ENHRY and CDR2 SYGVKD. Between the trimmed V and J ends, which lost 4 bases and 2 bases, there was a span of 8 bases. CDR3 region: CAISGSGNYGYTF. In DNA form, the CDR3 reads TGTGCCATCAGTGGCTCGGGAAACTATGGCTACACCTTC.

The chain employs TRBV18 and TRBJ1-5; 7 bases agree with TRBD1. Germline V gene lookup returns CDR1 KGHSH and CDR2 LQKENI. V gave up 6 bases and J gave up 5 bases; unmatched junction bases: 7. The CDR3 loop spans 14 amino acids. CDR3 in amino acids: CASSGTAADQPQHF. The CDR3 coding sequence is TGTGCCAGCTCCGGGACAGCAGCCGATCAGCCCCAGCATTTT.

This rearrangement joins TRBV7-2 to TRBJ1-1, with D unclear. Germline CDR1 reads SGHTA; CDR2 reads FQGNSA. Trimming left V 4 bases short and J 1 base short, with 7 bases between. This CDR3 is built from 13 residues. CDR3 protein: CASSSGSNTEAFF. DNA for the CDR3: TGTGCCAGCAGCTCGGGATCGAACACTGAAGCTTTCTTT.

The chain carries TRBV5-6 and TRBJ2-7, with TRBD1 identical over 10 bases. The germline V gene has CDR1 SGHDT and CDR2 YYEEEE. The V and J ends lost 4 bases and 3 bases, in that order; junction bases with no gene match: 10. This CDR3 has 16 amino acids. The CDR3, as DNA: TGTGCCAGCAGCCCGGACAGGGGGAGTAGTGACTACGAGCAGTACTTC. It is translated as CASSPDRGSSDYEQYF.

This rearrangement joins TRBV18 to TRBJ1-4; D not certain. The CDR3 has 15 amino acids. CDR1 is KGHSH and CDR2 is LQKENI in the germline V gene. The V end was cut by 2 bases, the J end by 1 base, with 8 bases between. The CDR3 nucleotides are TGTGCCAGCTCACCAAGGAGGGAAACTAATGAAAAACTGTTTTTT. It translates to CASSPRRETNEKLFF.

This clone was picked up a small number of times. V gene TRBV19 combines with J gene TRBJ1-2; weak D call: TRBD1 (5 bases). CDR1 and CDR2 from the germline V gene are LNHDA and SQIVND (reference sequence). The CDR3 is 14 residues long. Trimming pared 4 bases from V and 6 bases from J, leaving 15 bases between. The CDR3 DNA follows: TGTGCCAGTAGTAGAGGGCAGGGAGGTAATGGCTACACCTTC. Its translation is CASSRGQGGNGYTF.

The chain links TRBV7-9 to TRBJ2-3, with 8 bases aligning to TRBD2. Trimming cost V 3 bases and J 2 bases; bases outside gene matches: 13. This CDR3 is 18 amino acids long. Germline V gene sequence: CDR1 SEHNR, CDR2 FQNEAQ (reference sequence). CDR3 region: CASSFRSGRGRDTDTQYF. The CDR3 nucleotides are TGTGCCAGCAGCTTCCGAAGCGGGAGAGGGAGAGACACAGATACGCAGTATTTT.

This clone was recorded a few times. The chain has TRBV28 and TRBJ2-3; 9 bases are a match to TRBD1. The ends lost 3 bases at V and 3 bases at J; junction bases unmatched: 7. CDR3 size: 16 residues. Per germline, CDR1 MDHEN and CDR2 SYDVKM. The CDR3 protein is CASSFPSGQGTDTQYF. The CDR3 nucleotides are TGTGCCAGCAGTTTTCCCTCGGGACAGGGAACAGATACGCAGTATTTT.

The chain links TRBV5-1 to TRBJ2-5; 7 nucleotides line up with TRBD2. There are 14 residues in the CDR3. The J segment lost 5 bases and the V segment lost 4 bases, leaving 8 bases of the junction unmatched. CDR1 and CDR2 (germline): SGHRS, YFSETQ. This chain's CDR3 is CASSAWGGWETQYF. The CDR3 DNA reads TGCGCCAGCAGCGCCTGGGGGGGTTGGGAGACCCAGTACTTC.

V gene TRBV10-3 combines with J gene TRBJ2-1; unclear D gene. Trimming pared 6 bases from V and 0 bases from J, leaving 3 bases between. CDR1 is ENHRY and CDR2 is SYGVKD in the germline V gene. This CDR3 has 12 residues. The CDR3 DNA reads TGTGCCATCAGGAGCTCCTACAATGAGCAGTTCTTC. Translation: CAIRSSYNEQFF.